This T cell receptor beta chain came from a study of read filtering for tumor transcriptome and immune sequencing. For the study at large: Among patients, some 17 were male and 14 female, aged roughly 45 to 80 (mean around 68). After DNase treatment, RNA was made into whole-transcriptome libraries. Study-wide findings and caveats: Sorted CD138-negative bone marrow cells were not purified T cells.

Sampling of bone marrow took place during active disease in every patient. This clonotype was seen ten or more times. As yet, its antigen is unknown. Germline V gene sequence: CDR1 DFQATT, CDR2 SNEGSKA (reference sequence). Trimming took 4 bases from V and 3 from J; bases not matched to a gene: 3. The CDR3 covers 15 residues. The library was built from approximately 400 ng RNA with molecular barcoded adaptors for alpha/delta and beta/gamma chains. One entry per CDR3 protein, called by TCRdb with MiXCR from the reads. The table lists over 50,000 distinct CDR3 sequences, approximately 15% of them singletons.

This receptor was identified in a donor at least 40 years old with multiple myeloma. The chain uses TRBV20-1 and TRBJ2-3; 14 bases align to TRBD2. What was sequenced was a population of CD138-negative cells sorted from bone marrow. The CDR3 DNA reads TGCAGTGCTAAGGGACTAGCGGGGGTAACAGATACGCAGTATTTT. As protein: CSAKGLAGVTDTQYF.